These 24 T cell receptor beta chains originate from one sample sequenced in a study of T cell clonotyping in hematopoietic cell transplantation. The data were produced by immunoSEQ multiplex PCR, yet TCRdb's version contains in-frame clones alone and is incomplete. This sample yields 5,000 to 7,500 clones, of which under 90% are seen a single time; around 8% belongs to the top ten. The sample consisted of peripheral blood mononuclear cells, taken 100 days after allogeneic stem cell transplant. The receptors come from a male patient aged 35-55 years who had an allogeneic stem cell transplant from an unrelated donor, so the T cells may come from the graft donor. Some clones in this sample may be carry-over from other donors' samples.

This chain links TRBV7-9 with TRBJ1-5; D gene ambiguous. Trimming pared 0 bases from V and 3 bases from J, leaving 15 bases between. The CDR3 is 17 residues long. CDR1 is SEHNR, CDR2 FQNEAQ, per germline (reference sequence). As DNA, the CDR3 is TGTGCCAGCAGCTTAGCCGTAGGGCACCTCTCCAATCAGCCCCAGCATTTT. Protein: CASSLAVGHLSNQPQHF.

V usage is TRBV11-2 and J usage is TRBJ2-1, with 8 bases matching TRBD2. The CDR3 runs to 16 residues. After removal of 5 bases from V and 9 bases from J, the junction contained 15 bases not matched to a gene. The germline V gene has CDR1 SGHAT and CDR2 FQNNGV. CDR3 region: CASSPRTSGMNGEQFF. In DNA, the CDR3 is TGTGCCAGCAGCCCCCGTACTAGCGGAATGAACGGTGAGCAGTTCTTC.

The chain links TRBV13 to TRBJ1-5; D remains ambiguous. The V and J ends lost 0 bases and 3 bases respectively, with 6 bases between them. CDR1 and CDR2 from the germline V gene are PRHDT and FYEKMQ (reference sequence). The CDR3 has 14 amino acids. The CDR3 sequence is CASSLGGYNQPQHF. The DNA of the CDR3 is TGTGCCAGCAGCTTAGGTGGGTACAATCAGCCCCAGCATTTT.

This clone was picked up one time. CDR3 region: CAWSPTGSEQFF. CDR3 nucleotide sequence: TGTGCCTGGAGTCCGACAGGGTCTGAGCAGTTCTTC. The V gene is TRBV30, the J gene TRBJ2-1, with 7 bases matching TRBD1. V was pared by 2 bases and J by 9 bases, with 4 bases of the junction left unmatched. This CDR3 region has 12 residues. Germline V gene sequence: CDR1 GTSNPN, CDR2 SVGIG (reference sequence).

This rearrangement joins TRBV25-1 to TRBJ2-5; D gene unclear. The CDR3 consists of 14 residues. Deletions cut 1 base from V and 2 bases from J, with 8 bases between. CDR1 and CDR2 from the germline V gene are MGHDK and SYGVNS. This CDR3 is CASSESGRQETQYF. CDR3 coding DNA: TGTGCCAGCAGTGAATCCGGACGGCAAGAGACCCAGTACTTC.

This clone showed up just a few times. The genes are TRBV20-1 and TRBJ1-2, with TRBD1 as a possible D gene (5 bases). The V end lost 5 bases, the J end lost 5 bases, and 9 bases lay between the germline ends. This CDR3 contains 11 residues. From germline, CDR1 is DFQATT and CDR2 SNEGSKA (reference sequence). The CDR3 region has the DNA TGCAGTGCTCCCGGGGGGTATGGCTACACCTTC. It is translated as CSAPGGYGYTF.

The chain has TRBV5-6 and TRBJ2-5; no reliable D call. Germline assignment: CDR1 SGHDT and CDR2 YYEEEE. The CDR3 has 14 amino acids. Trimming removed 1 base from V and 0 bases from J, with 7 bases in between. CDR3 sequence (DNA): TGTGCCAGCAGCTTGATAGGTGACCAAGAGACCCAGTACTTC. This translates into CASSLIGDQETQYF.

The chain joins TRBV29-1 to TRBJ2-7; possibly TRBD2 for D (6 bases). The length of the CDR3 is 11 residues. Trimming removed 6 bases from V and 4 bases from J, with 10 bases in between. Germline-derived CDR1 and CDR2 are SQVTM and ANQGSEA. CDR3 DNA: TGCAGCGTGCGCGGGGCTTACGAGCAGTACTTC. Its protein is CSVRGAYEQYF.

V usage is TRBV2 and J usage is TRBJ1-2, with D tentatively TRBD1 (6 bases). V gave up 6 bases and J gave up 5 bases, with 19 bases separating them. The CDR3 covers 15 residues. The germline CDR1 and CDR2 sequences are SNHLY and FYNNEI. The DNA for the CDR3 is TGTGCCAGCAGCGACCAACCCACAGGGTTATATGGCTACACCTTC. Its translation is CASSDQPTGLYGYTF.

V usage is TRBV7-3 and J usage is TRBJ2-2, with D possibly being TRBD2 (7 bases). CDR3 length: 15 residues. The V and J ends lost 5 bases and 7 bases respectively, with 17 bases between them. Germline V gene lookup returns CDR1 SGHTA and CDR2 FQGTGA. CDR3: CASSPIGGANGELFF. CDR3 nucleotide sequence: TGTGCCAGCAGCCCTATTGGGGGGGCTAACGGGGAGCTGTTTTTT.

This clone appeared a single time. The chain recombines TRBV4-1 with TRBJ1-2, with D unresolved. V was clipped by 4 bases and J by 4 bases, with 13 bases between them. This CDR3 is 14 amino acids long. Germline-derived CDR1 and CDR2 are MGHRA and YSYEKL. The DNA of the CDR3 is TGCGCCAGCAGCCCTCTTCAAGGAAGCTATGGCTACACCTTC. Translation: CASSPLQGSYGYTF.

The J gene is TRBJ1-5, the V gene TRBV5-6; 9 nucleotides agree with TRBD1. Germline V CDR1 and CDR2: SGHDT, YYEEEE. CDR3 length: 14 residues. V shed 3 bases and J 7 bases; nucleotides not matched to a gene: 5. Here the CDR3 reads CASSSGQGDQPQHF. Here the CDR3 DNA reads TGTGCCAGCAGCTCGGGACAGGGTGACCAGCCCCAGCATTTT.

The chain recombines TRBV5-1 with TRBJ1-1; no definite D call. CDR1 is SGHRS, CDR2 YFSETQ, per germline. CDR3 size: 16 residues. V shed 1 base and J shed 7 bases, with 20 bases lying between them. CDR3 amino acids: CASSLTTNSDTLEAFF. CDR3 sequence (DNA): TGCGCCAGCAGCTTGACCACGAACAGCGATACCCTTGAAGCTTTCTTT.

CDR3 nucleotides: TGTGCCAGCAGCGTCCGGGACAATAATTCACCCCTCCACTTT. Translating it yields CASSVRDNNSPLHF. This rearrangement joins TRBV9 to TRBJ1-6; D possibly corresponds to TRBD1 (6 bases). The CDR3 has 14 residues. Germline V CDR1 and CDR2: SGDLS, YYNGEE. Between the trimmed V and J ends, which lost 2 bases and 5 bases, there was a span of 8 bases. Complete variable domain (other parts from reference TRBV9 and TRBJ1-6): DSGVTQTPKHLITATGQRVTLRCSPRSGDLSVYWYQQSLDQGLQFLIQYYNGEERAKGNILERFSAQQFPDLHSELNLSSLELGDSALYFCASSVRDNNSPLHFGNGTRLTVT.

Written as DNA, the CDR3 is TGTGCCAGCACCCCAATGACAGGGTACCACTATGGCTACACCTTC. This encodes CASTPMTGYHYGYTF. The chain employs TRBV28 and TRBJ1-2, with TRBD1 identical over 7 bases. The ends lost 7 bases at V and 3 bases at J; junction bases unmatched: 11. From germline, CDR1 is MDHEN and CDR2 SYDVKM. This CDR3 comprises 15 residues.

The V call is TRBV7-2, the J call TRBJ1-1, with 7 positions matching TRBD1. Germline CDR1 and CDR2: SGHTA and FQGNSA. Trimming at V came to 1 base and at J to 4 bases, leaving 6 bases not matched to a gene. The CDR3 sequence is 15 residues long. CDR3: CASSLGGQSITEAFF. CDR3 in DNA: TGTGCCAGCAGCTTAGGGGGACAGTCTATCACTGAAGCTTTCTTT.

V gene TRBV30 combines with J gene TRBJ1-1; D gene uncertain. V lost 0 bases and J lost 1, with 6 bases in between. This CDR3 comprises 13 residues. CDR1 GTSNPN and CDR2 SVGIG come from the germline V gene (reference sequence). Here the CDR3 reads CAWSVSRNTEAFF. Written as DNA, the CDR3 is TGTGCCTGGAGTGTAAGTAGGAACACTGAAGCTTTCTTT.

The V and J genes are TRBV5-4 and TRBJ2-7; 10 nucleotides match TRBD1. With 4 bases clipped from V and 3 bases from J, the junction kept 4 bases outside the gene matches. The CDR3 spans 14 residues. From germline, CDR1 is SGHNT and CDR2 YYREEE (reference sequence). The chain's CDR3 is CASSRGQGRYEQYF. Here the CDR3 DNA reads TGTGCCAGCAGCAGGGGACAGGGGCGCTACGAGCAGTACTTC.

The rearrangement joins TRBV30 to TRBJ1-1, with D maybe TRBD1 (6 bases). The CDR3 sequence is 10 residues long. From germline, CDR1 is GTSNPN and CDR2 SVGIG (reference sequence). V lost 8 bases to trimming and J lost 8 bases, with 12 bases between them. CDR3 residues: CAGRGHEAFF. CDR3 bases: TGTGCCGGGCGGGGGCACGAAGCTTTCTTT.

The chain uses TRBV28 and TRBJ2-7; D possibly corresponds to TRBD1 (5 bases). Germline lookup yields CDR1 MDHEN and CDR2 SYDVKM. The CDR3 runs 13 residues. Trimming removed 8 bases from V and 0 bases from J, with 11 bases in between. DNA for the CDR3: TGTGCCAGCCAGGGCGGACCCTCCTACGAGCAGTACTTC. Amino acid sequence: CASQGGPSYEQYF.

The genes are TRBV9 and TRBJ1-2; 10 nucleotides line up with TRBD1. Germline V CDR1 and CDR2: SGDLS, YYNGEE. There are 16 residues in the CDR3. V trimming: 1 base; J trimming: 4 bases; junction bases outside the gene matches: 7. The CDR3 nucleotides are TGTGCCAGCAGCGTACGAGGGGGACAGGGGACCTATGGCTACACCTTC. Amino acid sequence: CASSVRGGQGTYGYTF.

The rearrangement joins TRBV19 to TRBJ1-6, with 9 bases that match TRBD1. The germline V gene has CDR1 LNHDA and CDR2 SQIVND (reference sequence). V dropped 6 bases and J dropped 10; count of bases not matched to a gene: 10. The CDR3 covers 15 residues. The CDR3 sequence: CASSLDRGRRSPLHF. CDR3 nucleotides: TGTGCCAGTAGCTTGGACAGGGGAAGGCGATCACCCCTCCACTTT.

The rearrangement joins TRBV28 to TRBJ1-1; 9 bases agree with TRBD1. The CDR3 extends over 15 amino acids. The germline CDR1 and CDR2 sequences are MDHEN and SYDVKM. V lost 5 bases and J lost 4; bases outside the gene matches: 8. The CDR3 DNA follows: TGTGCCAGCAGTGAAACAGGGGGCGCATCCACTGAAGCTTTCTTT. Its protein product is CASSETGGASTEAFF.

The chain joins TRBV2 to TRBJ1-3; the D is unclear. CDR1 SNHLY and CDR2 FYNNEI come from the germline V gene. V lost 5 bases, J lost 4 bases, and 6 bases lay in between. This CDR3 is 12 amino acids long. The CDR3 region is CASSTLGNTIYF. CDR3 nucleotide sequence: TGTGCCAGCAGTACGCTGGGAAACACCATATATTTT.